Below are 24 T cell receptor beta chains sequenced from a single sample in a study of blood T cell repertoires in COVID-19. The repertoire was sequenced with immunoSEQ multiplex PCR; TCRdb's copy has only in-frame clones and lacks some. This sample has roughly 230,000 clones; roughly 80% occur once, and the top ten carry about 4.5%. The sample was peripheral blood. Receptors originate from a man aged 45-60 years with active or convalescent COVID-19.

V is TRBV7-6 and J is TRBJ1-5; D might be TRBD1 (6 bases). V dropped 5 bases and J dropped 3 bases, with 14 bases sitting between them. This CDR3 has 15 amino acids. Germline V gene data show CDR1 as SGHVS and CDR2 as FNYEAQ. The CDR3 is CASSSPTGDNQPQHF. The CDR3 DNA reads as TGTGCCAGCAGCAGCCCGACAGGTGACAATCAGCCCCAGCATTTT.

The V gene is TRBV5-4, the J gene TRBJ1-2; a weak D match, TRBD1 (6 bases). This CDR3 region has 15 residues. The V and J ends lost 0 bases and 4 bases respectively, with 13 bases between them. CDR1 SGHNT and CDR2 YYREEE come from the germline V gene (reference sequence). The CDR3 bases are TGTGCCAGCAGCTTGGTCGGGGGGCGGGGCTATGGCTACACCTTC. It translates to CASSLVGGRGYGYTF.

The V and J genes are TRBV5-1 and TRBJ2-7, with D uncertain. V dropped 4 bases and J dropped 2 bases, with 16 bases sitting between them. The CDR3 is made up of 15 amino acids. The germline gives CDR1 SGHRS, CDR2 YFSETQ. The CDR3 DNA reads TGCGCCAGCAGCACCGATGTCTTTACGGCCTACGAGCAGTACTTC. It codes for CASSTDVFTAYEQYF. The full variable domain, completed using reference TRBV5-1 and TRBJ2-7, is KAGVTQTPRYLIKTRGQQVTLSCSPISGHRSVSWYQQTPGQGLQFLFEYFSETQRNKGNFPGRFSGRQFSNSRSEMNVSTLELGDSALYLCASSTDVFTAYEQYFGPGTRLTVT.

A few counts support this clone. CDR3 sequence: CASSLVSSDYGYTF. DNA for the CDR3: TGTGCCAGCAGCTTGGTGAGCTCCGATTATGGCTACACCTTC. The V call is TRBV5-6, the J call TRBJ1-2; D call uncertain. V lost 0 bases, J lost 5 bases, and 11 bases lay in between. CDR3 length: 14 amino acids. The germline V gene encodes CDR1 SGHDT and CDR2 YYEEEE.

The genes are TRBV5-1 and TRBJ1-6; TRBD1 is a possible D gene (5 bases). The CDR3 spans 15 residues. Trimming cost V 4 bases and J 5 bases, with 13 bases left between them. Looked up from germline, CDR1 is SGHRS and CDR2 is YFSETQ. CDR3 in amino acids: CASSRLGGDNSPLHF. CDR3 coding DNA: TGCGCCAGCAGCCGGTTGGGGGGGGATAATTCACCCCTCCACTTT.

CDR3: CASSIGTASSYGYTF. The CDR3 DNA reads TGTGCCAGTAGTATTGGCACAGCTTCATCCTATGGCTACACCTTC. This chain uses TRBV19 with TRBJ1-2, with no clear D. V shed 3 bases and J shed 4 bases, with 15 bases lying between them. From germline, CDR1 is LNHDA and CDR2 SQIVND (reference sequence). The CDR3 runs 15 residues.

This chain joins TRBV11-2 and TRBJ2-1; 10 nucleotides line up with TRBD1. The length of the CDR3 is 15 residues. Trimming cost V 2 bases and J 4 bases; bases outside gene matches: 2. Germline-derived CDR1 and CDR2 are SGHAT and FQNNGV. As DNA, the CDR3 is TGTGCCAGCAGCTTATGGACAGGGGGGTACAATGAGCAGTTCTTC. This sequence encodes CASSLWTGGYNEQFF.

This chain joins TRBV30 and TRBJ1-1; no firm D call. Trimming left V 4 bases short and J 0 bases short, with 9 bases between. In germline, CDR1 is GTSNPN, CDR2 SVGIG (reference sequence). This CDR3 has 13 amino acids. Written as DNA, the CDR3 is TGTGCCTGGAATCCAGTCATGAACACTGAAGCTTTCTTT. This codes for CAWNPVMNTEAFF.

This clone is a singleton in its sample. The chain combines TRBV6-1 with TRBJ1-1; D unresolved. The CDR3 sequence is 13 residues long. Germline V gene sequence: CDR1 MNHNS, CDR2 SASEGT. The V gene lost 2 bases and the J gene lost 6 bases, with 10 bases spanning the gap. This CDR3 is CASSERGGAEAFF. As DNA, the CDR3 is TGTGCCAGCAGTGAACGTGGTGGAGCTGAAGCTTTCTTT.

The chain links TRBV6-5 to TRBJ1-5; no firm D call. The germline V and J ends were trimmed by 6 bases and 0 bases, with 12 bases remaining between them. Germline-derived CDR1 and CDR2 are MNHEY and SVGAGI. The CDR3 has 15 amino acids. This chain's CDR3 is CASSLRQDSNQPQHF. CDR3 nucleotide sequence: TGTGCCAGCAGCTTAAGACAAGATAGCAATCAGCCCCAGCATTTT.

The CDR3 loop reads CASRRQGSRKNIQYF. CDR3 coding DNA: TGTGCCAGCAGGCGACAGGGGAGTCGCAAAAACATTCAGTACTTC. This chain links TRBV2 with TRBJ2-4; TRBD1 aligns across 8 bases. J was trimmed by 3 bases and V by 6 bases; bases with no gene match: 7. This CDR3 has 15 amino acids. The germline V gene encodes CDR1 SNHLY and CDR2 FYNNEI.

For the CDR3, the DNA is TGTGCCAGCAGTTACGCACCGGGACAGAACACTGAAGCTTTCTTT. It is translated as CASSYAPGQNTEAFF. The J gene is TRBJ1-1, the V gene TRBV5-5; a possible D gene is TRBD1 (6 bases). Trimming left V 5 bases short and J 1 base short, with 15 bases between. This CDR3 region has 15 residues. CDR1 is SGHKS and CDR2 is YYEKEE in the germline V gene (reference sequence).

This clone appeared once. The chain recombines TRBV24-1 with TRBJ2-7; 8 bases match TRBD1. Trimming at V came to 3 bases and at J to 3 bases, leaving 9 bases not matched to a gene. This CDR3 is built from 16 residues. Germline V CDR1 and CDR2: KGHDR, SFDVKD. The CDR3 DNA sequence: TGTGCCACCAGTGATCCTCCAGGACAGGGACACTACGAGCAGTACTTC. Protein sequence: CATSDPPGQGHYEQYF.

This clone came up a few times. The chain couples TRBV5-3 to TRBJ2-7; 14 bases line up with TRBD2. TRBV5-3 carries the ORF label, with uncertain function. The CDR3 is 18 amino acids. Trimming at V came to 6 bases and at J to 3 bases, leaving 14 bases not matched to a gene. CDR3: CARKADWTSGGTLYEQYF. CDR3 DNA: TGTGCCAGAAAGGCGGATTGGACTAGCGGGGGGACTCTCTACGAGCAGTACTTC.

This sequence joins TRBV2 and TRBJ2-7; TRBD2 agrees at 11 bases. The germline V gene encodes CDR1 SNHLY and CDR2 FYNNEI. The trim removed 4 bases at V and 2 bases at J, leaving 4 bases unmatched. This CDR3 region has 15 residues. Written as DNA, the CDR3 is TGTGCCAGCAGTGCCCGACTAGCGGGACCCTACGAGCAGTACTTC. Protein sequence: CASSARLAGPYEQYF.

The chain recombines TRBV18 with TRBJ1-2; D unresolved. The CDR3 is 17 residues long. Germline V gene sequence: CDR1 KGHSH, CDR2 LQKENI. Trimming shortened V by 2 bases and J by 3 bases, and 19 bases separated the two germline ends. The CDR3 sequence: CASSPAGRGKMDYGYTF. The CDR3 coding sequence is TGTGCCAGCTCACCAGCCGGTCGGGGTAAGATGGACTATGGCTACACCTTC.

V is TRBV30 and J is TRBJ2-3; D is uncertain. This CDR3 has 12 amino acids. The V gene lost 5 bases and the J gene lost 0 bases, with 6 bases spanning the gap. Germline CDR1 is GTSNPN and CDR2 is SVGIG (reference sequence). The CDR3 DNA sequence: TGTGCCTGGGGCATTAGCACAGATACGCAGTATTTT. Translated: CAWGISTDTQYF.

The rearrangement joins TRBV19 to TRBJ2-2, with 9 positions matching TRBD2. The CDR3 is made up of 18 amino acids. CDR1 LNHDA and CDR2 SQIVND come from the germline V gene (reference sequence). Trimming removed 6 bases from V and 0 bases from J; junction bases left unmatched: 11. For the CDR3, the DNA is TGTGCCAGTAGGGGGACTCGCGGGGGGGCCGCGAACACCGGGGAGCTGTTTTTT. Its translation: CASRGTRGGAANTGELFF.

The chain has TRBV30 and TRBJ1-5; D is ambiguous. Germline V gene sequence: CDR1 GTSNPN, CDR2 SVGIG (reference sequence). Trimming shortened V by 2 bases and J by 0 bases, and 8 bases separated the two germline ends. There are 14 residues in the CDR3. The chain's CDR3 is CAWSRSSSNQPQHF. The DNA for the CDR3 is TGTGCCTGGAGTAGGAGCAGTAGCAATCAGCCCCAGCATTTT.

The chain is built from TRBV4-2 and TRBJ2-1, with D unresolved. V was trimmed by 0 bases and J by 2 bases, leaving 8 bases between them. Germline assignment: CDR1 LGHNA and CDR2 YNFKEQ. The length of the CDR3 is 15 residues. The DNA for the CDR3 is TGTGCCAGCAGCCAAGATTGGCAGGCCTACAATGAGCAGTTCTTC. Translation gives CASSQDWQAYNEQFF.

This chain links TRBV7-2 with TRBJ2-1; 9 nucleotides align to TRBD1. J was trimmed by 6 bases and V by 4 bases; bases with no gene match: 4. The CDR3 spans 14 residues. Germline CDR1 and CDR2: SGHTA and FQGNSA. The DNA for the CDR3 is TGTGCCAGCAGCTCCGGGACAGGGCTCAATGAGCAGTTCTTC. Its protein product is CASSSGTGLNEQFF.

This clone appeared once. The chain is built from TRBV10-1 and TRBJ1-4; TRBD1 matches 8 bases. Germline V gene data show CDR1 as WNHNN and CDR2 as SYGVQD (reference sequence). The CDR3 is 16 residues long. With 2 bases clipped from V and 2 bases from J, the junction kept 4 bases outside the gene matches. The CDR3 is CASSEGRGPTNEKLFF. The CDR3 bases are TGCGCCAGCAGTGAGGGCAGGGGGCCGACTAATGAAAAACTGTTTTTT.

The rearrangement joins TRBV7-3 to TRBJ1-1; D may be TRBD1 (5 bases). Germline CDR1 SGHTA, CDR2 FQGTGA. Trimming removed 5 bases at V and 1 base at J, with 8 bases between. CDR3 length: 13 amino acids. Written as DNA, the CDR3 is TGTGCCAGCAGCGTCGACAGGAACACTGAAGCTTTCTTT. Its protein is CASSVDRNTEAFF.

The CDR3 loop reads CAWKVGGNQPQHF. CDR3 DNA sequence: TGTGCCTGGAAGGTCGGGGGCAATCAGCCCCAGCATTTT. The chain couples TRBV30 to TRBJ1-5; D is undetermined. The CDR3 contains 13 residues. The germline V gene has CDR1 GTSNPN and CDR2 SVGIG (reference sequence). The V end was cut by 4 bases, the J end by 2 bases, with 9 bases between.